The clone carrying this TCR beta chain is judged medium-sized. The data are from a study of T cell repertoires in aging, cancer and after chemotherapy. In the study overall: Roughly 8.8 million TCR reads made up the full dataset.

Peripheral blood genomic DNA, not sorted cells or RNA, was the template. TRB rearrangements spanning V, D and J were amplified using mixed TRB-A/B primers. TCRdb re-derived calls from the multiplex PCR reads in MiXCR, one entry per CDR3 protein. The sample gives 4,000 to 5,000 distinct CDR3 sequences, over 25% of which show up once; about half is in the top ten. The trim removed 5 bases at V and 4 bases at J, leaving 6 bases unmatched. CDR3 size: 14 residues. CDR1 and CDR2 (germline): SQVTM, ANQGSEA. The TCR originated in a human donor with a blood cancer. The chain joins TRBV29-1 to TRBJ2-5; 11 positions agree with TRBD1. Sequencing was carried out using blood. CDR3 sequence (DNA): TGCAGCGTTATCGGGACAGGGGGAACAGAGACCCAGTACTTC. Its protein product is CSVIGTGGTETQYF.